This TCR beta chain appears in the sequencing data of a study of T cells in Graves' hyperthyroidism and ophthalmopathy. As concerns this clonotype: The antigen remains undetermined.

Study results and limitations: In blood, most of the thyroid clonotypes expanded above 0.001 were also present. From stable hyperthyroidism, ophthalmopathy was set apart by a 13 V-J model.

Diagnoses used clinical symptoms, serum thyroxine and TRAb, thyroid ultrasound and orbital computed tomography. V shed 6 bases, J shed 7 bases, and the junction held 7 bases outside the gene matches. The CDR3 is made up of 12 amino acids. Germline V lookup: CDR1 SQVTM, CDR2 ANQGSEA. Amplification of TCR beta CDR3 regions used RNA as the template. HTBI primers were employed in a first-round RT-PCR of the TCR CDR3. Each CDR3 protein gets one entry after TCRdb re-called the multiplex PCR reads with MiXCR. The profile covers hundreds of thousands of distinct CDR3 sequences, with about 45% appearing a single time and about 7.2% taken by the ten largest.

The chain is built from TRBV29-1 and TRBJ1-2; 8 bases are a match to TRBD1. Sequences were obtained from peripheral blood or thyroid tissue (not recorded which). This TCR was recovered from an adult man with Graves' disease, either hyperthyroidism or ophthalmopathy (not recorded which). The CDR3 reads CSVAAGGSGYTF. The CDR3 coding sequence is TGCAGCGTGGCAGCAGGGGGCTCTGGCTACACCTTC.